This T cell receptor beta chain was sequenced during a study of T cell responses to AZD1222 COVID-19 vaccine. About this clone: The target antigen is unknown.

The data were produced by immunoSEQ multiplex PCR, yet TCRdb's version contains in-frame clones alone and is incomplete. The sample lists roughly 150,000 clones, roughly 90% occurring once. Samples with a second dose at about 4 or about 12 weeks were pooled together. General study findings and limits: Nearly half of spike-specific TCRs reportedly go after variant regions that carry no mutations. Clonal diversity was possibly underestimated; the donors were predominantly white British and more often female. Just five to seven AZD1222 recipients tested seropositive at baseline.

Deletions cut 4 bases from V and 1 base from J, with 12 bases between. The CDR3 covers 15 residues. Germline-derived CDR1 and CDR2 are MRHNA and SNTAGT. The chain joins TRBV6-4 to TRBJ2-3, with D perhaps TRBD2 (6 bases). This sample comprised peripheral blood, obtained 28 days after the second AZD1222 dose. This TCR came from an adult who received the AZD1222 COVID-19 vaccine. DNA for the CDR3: TGTGCCAGCAGTGCTGGGGGGACGGGCACAGATACGCAGTATTTT. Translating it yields CASSAGGTGTDTQYF.